These 7 T cell receptor beta chains were sequenced from one sample in a study of PD-1 blockade in classical Hodgkin lymphoma. The assay was immunoSEQ multiplex PCR, and TCRdb's table has in-frame clones only and misses some. The sample carries tens of thousands of clones, around 86% recorded once. Brentuximab vedotin exposure varied among the patients, all of whom had relapsed after autologous stem cell transplantation. The material sequenced was peripheral blood mononuclear cells (PBMCs), taken at baseline. These receptors were obtained from a human donor with classical Hodgkin lymphoma.

The rearrangement joins TRBV28 to TRBJ2-7; no definite D call. The CDR3 covers 12 residues. Per germline, CDR1 MDHEN and CDR2 SYDVKM. V lost 4 bases and J 2 bases, leaving 6 bases between the germline ends. CDR3 in DNA: TGTGCCAGCAGTTGGGCCGCCTACGAGCAGTACTTC. Amino acid sequence: CASSWAAYEQYF.

The chain recombines TRBV4-1 with TRBJ1-4, with 8 bases identical to TRBD1. Germline CDR1 MGHRA, CDR2 YSYEKL. V gave up 2 bases and J gave up 8 bases; unmatched junction bases: 10. The CDR3 is 16 residues long. CDR3 nucleotides: TGCGCCAGCAGCCAACGCGCTAATGGACAGGGAGAAAAACTGTTTTTT. It is translated as CASSQRANGQGEKLFF.

This rearrangement joins TRBV9 to TRBJ1-1, with D possibly matching TRBD1 (6 bases). This CDR3 spans 15 amino acids. Per the germline V gene, CDR1 is SGDLS and CDR2 is YYNGEE. Trimming removed 3 bases from V and 0 bases from J, with 12 bases in between. This CDR3 reads CASSERQAMNTEAFF. The CDR3 DNA reads TGTGCCAGCAGCGAGCGACAGGCGATGAACACTGAAGCTTTCTTT. The full variable domain, its missing parts supplied by reference TRBV9 and TRBJ1-1, is DSGVTQTPKHLITATGQRVTLRCSPRSGDLSVYWYQQSLDQGLQFLIQYYNGEERAKGNILERFSAQQFPDLHSELNLSSLELGDSALYFCASSERQAMNTEAFFGQGTRLTVV.

The table lists this clone with a few counts. The rearrangement links TRBV7-9 to TRBJ2-7; 8 positions agree with TRBD1. Germline CDR1 reads SEHNR; CDR2 reads FQNEAQ (reference sequence). The CDR3 contains 14 residues. V gave up 5 bases and J gave up 5 bases; unmatched junction bases: 8. The CDR3 bases are TGTGCCAGCAGCGCCACGACAGGGGTCCACGAGCAGTACTTC. Protein sequence: CASSATTGVHEQYF.

J is TRBJ1-1 and V is TRBV18; 9 bases match TRBD1. The V and J ends lost 1 base and 4 bases, in that order; junction bases with no gene match: 1. The CDR3 consists of 14 residues. Germline V gene data show CDR1 as KGHSH and CDR2 as LQKENI. CDR3 amino acids: CASSPRQGVTEAFF. CDR3 DNA sequence: TGTGCCAGCTCACCACGACAGGGGGTCACTGAAGCTTTCTTT.

Comment on this clone: The junction shows a germline mismatch at one end, possibly a read error. The V call is TRBV11-2, the J call TRBJ1-3, with D unresolved. The CDR3 loop spans 14 amino acids. CDR1 is SGHAT and CDR2 is FQNNGV in the germline V gene. The CDR3: CAGSRPKNGNTIYF. In nucleotides, the CDR3 is TGTGCCGGCAGTAGACCTAAAAATGGAAACACCATATATTTT.

The chain joins TRBV10-3 to TRBJ1-2, with D perhaps matching TRBD1 (6 bases). Trimming took off 5 bases at V and 3 bases at J, with 13 bases between the two ends. The CDR3 contains 14 residues. Germline CDR1 reads ENHRY; CDR2 reads SYGVKD. CDR3 bases: TGTGCCATCAGTAACCATGAGGGGGACTATGGCTACACCTTC. Translated: CAISNHEGDYGYTF.